This T cell receptor beta chain was identified in a study of blood T cell repertoires in COVID-19. Study-level information: COVID-19 samples, acute and convalescent, were from the United States, Italy and Spain. From T cells, B-cell-depleted T cells, or PBMCs came the material, which was cDNA or gDNA.

Source study methods: Reference gene primers were amplified, and this amplification served to estimate nucleated cell counts. Produced via immunoSEQ multiplex PCR; TCRdb's table is partial and in-frame only. The DNA gave D and trimming, while V, J and clone size come from that table. The sample lists more than 90,000 clones, 86% occurring once. The CDR3 spans 18 residues. Losses at the gene ends were 8 bases for V and 4 bases for J; bases not matched to a gene: 19. The V gene's germline CDR1 is LNHDA and CDR2 SQIVND (reference sequence). This TCR came from a man between 65 and 80 years old who had recovered from COVID-19. The sample taken for sequencing was peripheral blood. This sequence joins TRBV19 and TRBJ2-1; 8 bases align to TRBD2. The CDR3 region has the DNA TGTGCCAGTTCCCTACGCGGGAGGATAACTTCGACGTACAATGAGCAGTTCTTC. Translation gives CASSLRGRITSTYNEQFF.